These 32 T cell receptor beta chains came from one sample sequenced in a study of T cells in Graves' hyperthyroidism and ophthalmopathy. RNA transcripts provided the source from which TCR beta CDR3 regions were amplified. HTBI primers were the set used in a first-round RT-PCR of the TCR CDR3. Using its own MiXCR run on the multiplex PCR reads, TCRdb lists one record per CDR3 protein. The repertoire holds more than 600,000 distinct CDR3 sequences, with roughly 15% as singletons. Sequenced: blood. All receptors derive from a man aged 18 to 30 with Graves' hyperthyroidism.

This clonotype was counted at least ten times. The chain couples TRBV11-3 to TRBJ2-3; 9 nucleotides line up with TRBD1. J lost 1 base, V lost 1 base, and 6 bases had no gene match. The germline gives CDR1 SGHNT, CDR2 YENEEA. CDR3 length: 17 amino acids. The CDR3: CASSLVSTGGGTDTQYF. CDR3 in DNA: TGTGCCAGCAGCTTAGTCTCGACAGGGGGGGGCACAGATACGCAGTATTTT.

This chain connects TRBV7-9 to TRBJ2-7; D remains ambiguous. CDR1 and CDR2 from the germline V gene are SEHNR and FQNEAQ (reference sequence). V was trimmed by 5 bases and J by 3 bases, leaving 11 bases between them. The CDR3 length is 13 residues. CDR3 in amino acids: CASSPNSIYEQYF. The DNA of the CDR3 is TGTGCCAGCAGCCCGAACAGCATCTACGAGCAGTACTTC.

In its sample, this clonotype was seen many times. CDR3 bases: TGTGCCAGCAGTTTCAACCCGAGCTCCTACAATGAGCAGTTCTTC. It specifies CASSFNPSSYNEQFF. The chain is built from TRBV28 and TRBJ2-1; D uncertain. This CDR3 comprises 15 residues. Germline-derived CDR1 and CDR2 are MDHEN and SYDVKM. The V gene lost 3 bases and the J gene lost 0 bases, with 9 bases spanning the gap.

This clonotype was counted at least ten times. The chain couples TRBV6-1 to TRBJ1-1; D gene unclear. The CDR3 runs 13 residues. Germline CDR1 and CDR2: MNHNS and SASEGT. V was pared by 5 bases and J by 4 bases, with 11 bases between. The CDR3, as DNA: TGTGCCAGCAGTTATGCGGTGTCCACTGAAGCTTTCTTT. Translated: CASSYAVSTEAFF.

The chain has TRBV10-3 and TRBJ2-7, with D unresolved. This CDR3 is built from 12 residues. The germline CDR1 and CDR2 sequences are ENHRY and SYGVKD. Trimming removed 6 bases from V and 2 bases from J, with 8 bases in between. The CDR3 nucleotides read TGTGCCATCAGGACGGATACCTACGAGCAGTACTTC. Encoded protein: CAIRTDTYEQYF.

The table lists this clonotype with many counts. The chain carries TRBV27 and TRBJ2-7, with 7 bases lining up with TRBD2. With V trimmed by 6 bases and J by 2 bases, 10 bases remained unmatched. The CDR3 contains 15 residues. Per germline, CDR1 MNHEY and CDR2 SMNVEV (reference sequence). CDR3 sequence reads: CASSTEAGLTYEQYF. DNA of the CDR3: TGTGCCAGCAGCACAGAAGCGGGACTCACCTACGAGCAGTACTTC.

The CDR3 spells CASSIGQGGYEQYF. The CDR3 region has the DNA TGTGCCAGTAGTATCGGACAGGGTGGCTACGAGCAGTACTTC. The genes are TRBV19 and TRBJ2-7, with TRBD1 matching over 8 bases. The ends lost 3 bases at V and 3 bases at J; junction bases unmatched: 4. CDR1 and CDR2 (germline): LNHDA, SQIVND (reference sequence). This CDR3 is 14 amino acids long. The full variable domain, in which reference TRBV19 and TRBJ2-7 provide the parts outside the CDR3, is DGGITQSPKYLFRKEGQNVTLSCEQNLNHDAMYWYRQDPGQGLRLIYYSQIVNDFQKGDIAEGYSVSREKKESFPLTVTSAQKNPTAFYLCASSIGQGGYEQYFGPGTRLTVT.

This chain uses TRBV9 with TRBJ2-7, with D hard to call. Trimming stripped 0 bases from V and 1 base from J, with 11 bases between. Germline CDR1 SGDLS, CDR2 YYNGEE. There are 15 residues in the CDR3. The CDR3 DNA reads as TGTGCCAGCAGCGTAGGGTATTCCAGATCCTACGAGCAGTACTTC. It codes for CASSVGYSRSYEQYF.

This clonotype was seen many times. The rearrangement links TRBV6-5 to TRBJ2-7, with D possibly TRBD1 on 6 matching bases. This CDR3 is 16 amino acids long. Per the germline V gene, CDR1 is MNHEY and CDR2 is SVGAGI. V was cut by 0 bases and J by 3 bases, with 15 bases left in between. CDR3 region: CASSYSRWTADYEQYF. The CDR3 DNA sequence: TGTGCCAGCAGTTACTCGCGCTGGACAGCAGACTACGAGCAGTACTTC.

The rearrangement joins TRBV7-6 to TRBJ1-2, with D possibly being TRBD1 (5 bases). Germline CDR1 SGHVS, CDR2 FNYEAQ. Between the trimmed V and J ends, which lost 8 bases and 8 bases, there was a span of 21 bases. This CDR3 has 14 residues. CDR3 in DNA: TGTGCCAGCGGTTCTTCAAGTGGGACCGGCGGCTACACCTTC. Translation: CASGSSSGTGGYTF.

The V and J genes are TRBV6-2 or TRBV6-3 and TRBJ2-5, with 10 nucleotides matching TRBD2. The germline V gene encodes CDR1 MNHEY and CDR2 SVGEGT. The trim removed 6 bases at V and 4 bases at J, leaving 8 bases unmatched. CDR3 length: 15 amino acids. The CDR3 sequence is CASSPLAGFLETQYF. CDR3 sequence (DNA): TGTGCCAGCAGCCCACTAGCGGGATTTTTAGAGACCCAGTACTTC.

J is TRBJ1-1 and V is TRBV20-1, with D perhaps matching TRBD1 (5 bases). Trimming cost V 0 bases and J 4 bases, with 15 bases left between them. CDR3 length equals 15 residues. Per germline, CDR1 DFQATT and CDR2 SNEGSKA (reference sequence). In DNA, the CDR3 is TGCAGTGCTAGAGATAGTGGCAGGGCCGGCACTGAAGCTTTCTTT. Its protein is CSARDSGRAGTEAFF.

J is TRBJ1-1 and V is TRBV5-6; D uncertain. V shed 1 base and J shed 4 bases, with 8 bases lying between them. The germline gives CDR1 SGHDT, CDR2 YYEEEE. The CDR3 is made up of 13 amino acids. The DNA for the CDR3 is TGTGCCAGCAGCTTGTGGGGAACCACTGAAGCTTTCTTT. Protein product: CASSLWGTTEAFF.

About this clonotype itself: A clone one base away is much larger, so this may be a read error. The CDR3 region is CSASSSGLEYNEQSF. In nucleotides, the CDR3 is TGCAGTGCTAGTTCCTCGGGACTCGAGTACAATGAGCAGTCCTTC. The chain links TRBV20-1 to TRBJ2-1, with D perhaps matching TRBD2 (6 bases). The CDR3 is 15 amino acids. Germline CDR1 DFQATT, CDR2 SNEGSKA (reference sequence).

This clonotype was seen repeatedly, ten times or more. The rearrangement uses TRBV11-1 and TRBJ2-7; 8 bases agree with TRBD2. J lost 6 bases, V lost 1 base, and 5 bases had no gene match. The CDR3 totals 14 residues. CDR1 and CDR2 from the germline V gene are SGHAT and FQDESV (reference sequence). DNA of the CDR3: TGTGCCAGCAGCTTAGGAGCGGGGGTAGGCGAGCAGTACTTC. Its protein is CASSLGAGVGEQYF.

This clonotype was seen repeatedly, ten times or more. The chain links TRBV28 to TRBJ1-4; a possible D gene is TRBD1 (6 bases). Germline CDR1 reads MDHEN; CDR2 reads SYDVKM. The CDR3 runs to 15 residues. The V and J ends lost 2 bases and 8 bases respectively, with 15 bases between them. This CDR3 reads CASSLGGQAREKLFF. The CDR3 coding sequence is TGTGCCAGCAGTTTAGGGGGACAAGCCCGGGAAAAACTGTTTTTT.

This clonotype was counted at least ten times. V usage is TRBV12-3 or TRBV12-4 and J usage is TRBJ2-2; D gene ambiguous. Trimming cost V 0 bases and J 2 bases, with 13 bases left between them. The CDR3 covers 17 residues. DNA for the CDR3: TGTGCCAGCAGTTTAGCGCTTCCCACTTCCAACACCGGGGAGCTGTTTTTT. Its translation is CASSLALPTSNTGELFF.

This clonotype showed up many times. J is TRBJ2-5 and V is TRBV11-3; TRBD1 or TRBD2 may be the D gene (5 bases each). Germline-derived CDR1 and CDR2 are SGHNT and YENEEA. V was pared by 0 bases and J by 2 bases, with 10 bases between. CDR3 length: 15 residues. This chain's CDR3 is CASSLDGGIQETQYF. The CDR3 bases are TGTGCCAGCAGCTTAGATGGGGGAATTCAAGAGACCCAGTACTTC.

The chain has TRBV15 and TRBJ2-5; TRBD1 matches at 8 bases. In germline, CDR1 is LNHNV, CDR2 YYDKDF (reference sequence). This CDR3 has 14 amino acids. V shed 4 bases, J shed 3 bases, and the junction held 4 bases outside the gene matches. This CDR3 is CATSTPGGEETQYF. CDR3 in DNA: TGTGCCACCAGCACCCCAGGGGGCGAAGAGACCCAGTACTTC.

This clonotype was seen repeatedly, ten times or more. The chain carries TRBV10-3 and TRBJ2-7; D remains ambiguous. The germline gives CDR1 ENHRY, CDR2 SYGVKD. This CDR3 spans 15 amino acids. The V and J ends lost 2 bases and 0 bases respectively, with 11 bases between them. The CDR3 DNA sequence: TGTGCCATCAGTGAGGGGTCTATGAGCTCCTACGAGCAGTACTTC. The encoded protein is CAISEGSMSSYEQYF.

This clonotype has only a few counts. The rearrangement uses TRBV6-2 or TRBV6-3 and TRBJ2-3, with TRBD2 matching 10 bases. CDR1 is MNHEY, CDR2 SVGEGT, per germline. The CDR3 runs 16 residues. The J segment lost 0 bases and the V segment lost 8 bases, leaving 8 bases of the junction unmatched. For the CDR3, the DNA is TGTGCCAGCGGACGATTGACTAGCGGGAGCACAGATACGCAGTATTTT. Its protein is CASGRLTSGSTDTQYF.

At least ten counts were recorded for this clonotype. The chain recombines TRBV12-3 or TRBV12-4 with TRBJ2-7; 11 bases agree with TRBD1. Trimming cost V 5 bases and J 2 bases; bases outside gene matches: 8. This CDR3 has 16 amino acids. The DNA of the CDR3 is TGTGCCAGCAGTCCCCAGGACAGGGGGCTTCCCTACGAGCAGTACTTC. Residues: CASSPQDRGLPYEQYF.

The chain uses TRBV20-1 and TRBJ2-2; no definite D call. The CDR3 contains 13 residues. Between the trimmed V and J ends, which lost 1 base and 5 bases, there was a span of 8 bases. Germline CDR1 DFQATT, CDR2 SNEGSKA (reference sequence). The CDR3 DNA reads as TGCAGTGCTAGAGTTTCCACTACCGGGGAGCTGTTTTTT. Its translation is CSARVSTTGELFF.

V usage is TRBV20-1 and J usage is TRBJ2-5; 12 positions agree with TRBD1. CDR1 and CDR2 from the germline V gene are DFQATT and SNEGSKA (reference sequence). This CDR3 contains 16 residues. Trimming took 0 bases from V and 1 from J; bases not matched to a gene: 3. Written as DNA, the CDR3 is TGCAGTGCTAGAGACCGGGACAGGGGGCTCCAAGAGACCCAGTACTTC. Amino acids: CSARDRDRGLQETQYF.

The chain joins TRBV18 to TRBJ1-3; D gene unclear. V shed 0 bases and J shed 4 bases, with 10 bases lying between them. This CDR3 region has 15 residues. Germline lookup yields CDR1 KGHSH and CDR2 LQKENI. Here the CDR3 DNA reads TGTGCCAGCTCACCACCGCAAGGGTTGGGAAACACCATATATTTT. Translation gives CASSPPQGLGNTIYF.

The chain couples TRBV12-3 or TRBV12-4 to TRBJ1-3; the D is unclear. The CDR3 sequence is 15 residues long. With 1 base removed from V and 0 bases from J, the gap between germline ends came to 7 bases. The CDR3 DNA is TGTGCCAGCAGTTTAGTCGGCCTCTCTGGAAACACCATATATTTT. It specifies CASSLVGLSGNTIYF.

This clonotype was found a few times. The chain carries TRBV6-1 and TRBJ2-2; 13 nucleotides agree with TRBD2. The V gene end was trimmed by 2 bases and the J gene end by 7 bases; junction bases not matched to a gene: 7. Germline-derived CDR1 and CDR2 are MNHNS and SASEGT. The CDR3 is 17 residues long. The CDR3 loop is CASSESLAGGPNGELFF. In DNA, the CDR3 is TGTGCCAGCAGTGAATCACTAGCGGGAGGGCCGAACGGGGAGCTGTTTTTT.

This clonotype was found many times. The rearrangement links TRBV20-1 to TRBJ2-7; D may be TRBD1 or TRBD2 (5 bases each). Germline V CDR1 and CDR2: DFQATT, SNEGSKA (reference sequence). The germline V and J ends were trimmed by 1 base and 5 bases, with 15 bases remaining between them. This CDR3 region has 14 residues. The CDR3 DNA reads TGCAGTGCTAGAGCGTGGGACCCTAACCACGAGCAGTACTTC. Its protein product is CSARAWDPNHEQYF.

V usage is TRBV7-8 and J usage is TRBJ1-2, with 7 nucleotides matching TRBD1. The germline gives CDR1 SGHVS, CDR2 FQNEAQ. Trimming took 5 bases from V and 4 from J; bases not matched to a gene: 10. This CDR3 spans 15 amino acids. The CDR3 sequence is CASSPVDREAYGYTF. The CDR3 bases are TGTGCCAGCAGCCCAGTTGACAGGGAAGCCTATGGCTACACCTTC.

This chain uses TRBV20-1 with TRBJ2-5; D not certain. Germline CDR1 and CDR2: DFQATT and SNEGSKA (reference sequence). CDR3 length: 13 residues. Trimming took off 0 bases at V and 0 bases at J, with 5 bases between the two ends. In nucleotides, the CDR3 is TGCAGTGCTAGAGAAAACAACCAAGAGACCCAGTACTTC. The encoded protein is CSARENNQETQYF.

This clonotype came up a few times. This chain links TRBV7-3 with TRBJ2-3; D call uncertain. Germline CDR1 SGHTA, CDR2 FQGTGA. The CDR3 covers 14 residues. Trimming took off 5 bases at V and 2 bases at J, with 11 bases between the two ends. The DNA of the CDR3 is TGTGCCAGCAGCCCATTTTTAACCACAGATACGCAGTATTTT. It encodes CASSPFLTTDTQYF.

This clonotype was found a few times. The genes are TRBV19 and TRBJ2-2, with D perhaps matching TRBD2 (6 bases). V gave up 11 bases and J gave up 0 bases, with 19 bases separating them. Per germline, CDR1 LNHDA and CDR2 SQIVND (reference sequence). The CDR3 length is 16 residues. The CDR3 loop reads CACYGTGDSNTGELFF. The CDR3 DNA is TGTGCCTGCTATGGGACGGGAGACTCGAACACCGGGGAGCTGTTTTTT.